Listed below are T cell receptor beta chains from one sample, sequenced in a study of OX40 agonist ivuxolimab in advanced cancers. The table came from immunoSEQ multiplex PCR; TCRdb's copy has only in-frame clones and leaves some out. The top ten clones hold around 9.3% of a sample with about 38,000 clones, 80% of them seen once. Sample: CD4+ or CD8+ T cells sorted from blood, taken in a trial of the OX40 agonist ivuxolimab. The receptors here all came from an adult with an advanced solid tumor such as melanoma, head and neck, liver or kidney cancer. The CDR3 runs from the conserved cysteine through the conserved F or W. The D gene is left open where the match is weak. Clone size is shown for a subset of rows, as once, few, many or a class of expanded clone.

TRBV11-3,11,.,TRBJ2-7,TRBD1,CASSPGQGQYF,TGTGCCAGCAGCCCCGGACAGGGGCAGTACTTC
TRBV12-2,15,.,TRBJ2-1,.,CASRLRAGGSNEQFF,TGTGCAAGTCGCTTAAGGGCGGGAGGATCCAATGAGCAGTTCTTC
TRBV27,15,few,TRBJ1-2,TRBD1,CASRLGDRGLEGYTF,TGTGCCAGCAGACTTGGGGACAGGGGGCTAGAGGGCTACACCTTC
TRBV28,14,.,TRBJ1-4,.,CASFPADNNEKLFF,TGTGCCAGTTTTCCCGCGGACAATAATGAAAAACTGTTTTTT
TRBV15,15,.,TRBJ1-4,.,CATSGPGGGNEKLFF,TGTGCCACCAGCGGCCCCGGGGGTGGGAATGAAAAACTGTTTTTT
TRBV28,15,.,TRBJ2-7,TRBD2,CASSLPGTSSYEQYF,TGTGCCAGCAGCTTACCCGGGACTAGCTCCTACGAGCAGTACTTC
TRBV5-8,12,.,TRBJ1-2,.,CASSLGTYGYTF,TGTGCCAGCAGCTTGGGCACGTATGGCTACACCTTC
TRBV5-4,13,.,TRBJ2-7,.,CASRSYDQGEQYF,TGTGCCAGCCGCTCGTATGACCAGGGCGAGCAGTACTTC
TRBV10-3,13,.,TRBJ1-5,.,CAISYSENQPQHF,TGTGCCATCAGTTACAGCGAGAATCAGCCCCAGCATTTT
TRBV7-2,11,.,TRBJ1-1,.,CASSFGRVAFF,TGTGCCAGCAGCTTCGGCAGGGTAGCTTTCTTT
TRBV19,17,.,TRBJ1-2,.,CASSRGEGQTVTYGYTF,TGTGCCAGTAGTCGAGGGGAGGGTCAGACAGTCACCTATGGCTACACCTTC
TRBV28,16,.,TRBJ2-1,.,CASSLNLLAVSDEQFF,TGTGCCAGCAGTTTAAACCTTTTAGCGGTCTCGGATGAGCAGTTCTTC
TRBV7-6,16,.,TRBJ2-7,TRBD2,CASSTGLAGVKYEQYF,TGTGCCAGCAGCACTGGACTAGCGGGAGTTAAGTACGAGCAGTACTTC
TRBV6-5,13,few,TRBJ2-7,.,CASSYRGDYEQYF,TGTGCCAGCAGTTACAGGGGAGACTACGAGCAGTACTTC
TRBV4-1,16,once,TRBJ2-1,TRBD2,CASSQETGLAFNEQFF,TGCGCCAGCAGCCAAGAGACGGGACTAGCGTTCAATGAGCAGTTCTTC